Below are 20 T cell receptor beta chains sequenced from a single sample in a study of shared clonotypes between healthy human individuals (TCRdb year 2020). Library generation was performed with the immunoSEQ multiplex PCR assay. Held by TCRdb, this immuneACCESS table contains in-frame sequences only and omits some clones. Under half of the omission traces to an unresolved V gene where checked; the cause of the rest is unknown. Present in this sample are more than 2 million clones, approximately 94% of which were seen just once. Of the sample, around 0.13% is held by the ten largest clones. Source material: naive CD4+ T cells sorted from blood. The cell subset or site label, as the study defines it: CD45RA+ positively selected. These receptors all stem from a young man in good health.

This clone has just one count. V and J are TRBV6-5 and TRBJ2-1, with 8 bases lining up with TRBD1. The junction had 8 bases not matched to a gene; V was cut back by 6 bases and J by 10 bases. The CDR3 has 13 amino acids. Germline V gene lookup returns CDR1 MNHEY and CDR2 SVGAGI. The CDR3 bases are TGTGCCAGCAGACACCCCGGACAGGGAGAGCAGTTCTTC. Translating it yields CASRHPGQGEQFF.

The chain has TRBV2 and TRBJ2-3, with D uncertain. Germline V gene sequence: CDR1 SNHLY, CDR2 FYNNEI. The CDR3 is 13 amino acids. V lost 7 bases to trimming and J lost 6 bases, with 14 bases between them. CDR3 nucleotides: TGTGCCAGCATCAAGCGCGAATCCGATACGCAGTATTTT. Protein product: CASIKRESDTQYF.

This clone was detected once. The chain links TRBV7-2 to TRBJ1-5; 10 positions match TRBD1. Per the germline V gene, CDR1 is SGHTA and CDR2 is FQGNSA. With 2 bases clipped from V and 6 bases from J, the junction kept 7 bases outside the gene matches. The CDR3 covers 16 residues. The CDR3: CASSLFPGQGSQPQHF. The CDR3 bases are TGTGCCAGCAGCTTATTCCCGGGACAGGGGAGTCAGCCCCAGCATTTT. The variable domain in full, completed from reference TRBV7-2 and TRBJ1-5, reads GAGVSQSPSNKVTEKGKDVELRCDPISGHTALYWYRQSLGQGLEFLIYFQGNSAPDKSGLPSDRFSAERTGGSVSTLTIQRTQQEDSAVYLCASSLFPGQGSQPQHFGDGTRLSIL.

The gene calls are TRBV27 and TRBJ1-5; possible D gene TRBD1, 6 bases. V lost 5 bases and J 0 bases, leaving 20 bases between the germline ends. Per germline, CDR1 MNHEY and CDR2 SMNVEV (reference sequence). The CDR3 length is 18 residues. CDR3 amino acids: CASSPGRAGQHSNQPQHF. The CDR3 coding sequence is TGTGCCAGCAGTCCGGGGAGGGCAGGACAGCATAGCAATCAGCCCCAGCATTTT.

The genes are TRBV9 and TRBJ1-6; D ambiguous. The length of the CDR3 is 14 residues. CDR1 SGDLS and CDR2 YYNGEE come from the germline V gene. V was clipped by 0 bases and J by 6 bases, with 7 bases between them. The CDR3 coding sequence is TGTGCCAGCAGCGTAGACGGATCTAATTCACCCCTCCACTTT. Amino acids: CASSVDGSNSPLHF.

This clone was seen just once. This chain links TRBV6-6 with TRBJ1-1; 7 bases are a match to TRBD1. Germline loops: CDR1 MNHNY, CDR2 SVGAGI (reference sequence). Unmatched junction bases numbered 9, after V lost 5 bases and J lost 3 bases. The CDR3 is made up of 15 amino acids. CDR3 nucleotides: TGTGCCAGCAGTAGCCAGGGGGGTCGCGACACTGAAGCTTTCTTT. This codes for CASSSQGGRDTEAFF.

V and J are TRBV11-1 and TRBJ2-3; no clear D. Germline V gene sequence: CDR1 SGHAT, CDR2 FQDESV (reference sequence). V lost 5 bases to trimming and J lost 2 bases, with 17 bases between them. The CDR3 sequence is 16 residues long. Written as DNA, the CDR3 is TGTGCCAGCAGCCAAGTCCCTCAGCTAACCACAGATACGCAGTATTTT. It specifies CASSQVPQLTTDTQYF.

The V and J genes are TRBV7-8 and TRBJ1-3; 10 bases align to TRBD1. This CDR3 has 18 residues. The J segment lost 0 bases and the V segment lost 4 bases, leaving 9 bases of the junction unmatched. Germline loops: CDR1 SGHVS, CDR2 FQNEAQ. DNA of the CDR3: TGTGCCAGCAGCTGGGGACAGGGGCTCCTCCGCTCTGGAAACACCATATATTTT. Translated: CASSWGQGLLRSGNTIYF.

The rearrangement uses TRBV9 and TRBJ2-6; tentatively, D is TRBD2 (6 bases). The germline CDR1 and CDR2 sequences are SGDLS and YYNGEE. The CDR3 spans 18 residues. The V end lost 3 bases, the J end lost 1 base, and 17 bases lay between the germline ends. CDR3 DNA: TGTGCCAGCAGCGCCCTGGGACTGAAGAGGTCTGGGGCCAACGTCCTGACTTTC. As protein: CASSALGLKRSGANVLTF.

This rearrangement joins TRBV6-5 to TRBJ2-1; 10 positions match TRBD1. After removal of 5 bases from V and 15 bases from J, the junction contained 7 bases not matched to a gene. This CDR3 comprises 12 residues. Per the germline V gene, CDR1 is MNHEY and CDR2 is SVGAGI. This CDR3 is CASSTPGTGAFF. CDR3 in DNA: TGTGCCAGCAGTACCCCCGGGACAGGGGCGTTCTTC.

This clone was detected once. This chain links TRBV10-3 with TRBJ2-6; TRBD1 might be the D (5 bases). The germline gives CDR1 ENHRY, CDR2 SYGVKD. V dropped 2 bases and J dropped 0 bases, with 14 bases sitting between them. CDR3 length: 18 amino acids. This CDR3 reads CAISEMSTVSSGANVLTF. In nucleotides, the CDR3 is TGTGCCATCAGTGAGATGTCGACAGTCTCCTCTGGGGCCAACGTCCTGACTTTC.

The chain employs TRBV4-1 and TRBJ1-5; D is perhaps TRBD1 (6 bases). CDR3 length: 16 residues. Germline lookup yields CDR1 MGHRA and CDR2 YSYEKL. Trimming removed 0 bases from V and 7 bases from J, with 16 bases in between. CDR3 in DNA: TGCGCCAGCAGCCAAGAGGACAGCGAGTTAGGGCAGCCCCAGCATTTT. This gives the protein CASSQEDSELGQPQHF.

The rearrangement links TRBV28 to TRBJ2-2, with 8 positions matching TRBD1. The CDR3 extends over 17 amino acids. Losses at the gene ends were 5 bases for V and 8 bases for J; bases not matched to a gene: 16. Germline CDR1 and CDR2: MDHEN and SYDVKM. CDR3 region: CASSPHPGGGGNGELFF. Here the CDR3 DNA reads TGTGCCAGCAGTCCCCACCCAGGGGGCGGTGGCAATGGGGAGCTGTTTTTT.

The J gene is TRBJ2-7, the V gene TRBV10-3; D is unclear. In germline, CDR1 is ENHRY, CDR2 SYGVKD. Trimming removed 8 bases at V and 0 bases at J, with 11 bases between. The CDR3 loop spans 13 amino acids. CDR3 region: CAILSLSSYEQYF. The CDR3 DNA follows: TGTGCCATCCTCTCTCTATCCTCCTACGAGCAGTACTTC.

V and J are TRBV7-2 and TRBJ1-1, with D hard to call. CDR1 SGHTA and CDR2 FQGNSA come from the germline V gene. The CDR3 length is 11 residues. V was trimmed by 5 bases and J by 4 bases, leaving 5 bases between them. CDR3 bases: TGTGCCAGCAGCCCTACCACTGAAGCTTTCTTT. This codes for CASSPTTEAFF.

This rearrangement joins TRBV7-8 to TRBJ2-5; 9 positions match TRBD1. CDR3 size: 13 residues. Trimming cost V 11 bases and J 4 bases; bases outside gene matches: 8. Germline CDR1 is SGHVS and CDR2 is FQNEAQ. DNA for the CDR3: TGTGCCTCGAGGGACAGGGTGACAGAGACCCAGTACTTC. Translating gives CASRDRVTETQYF.

In its sample, this clone was seen once. The chain has TRBV5-3 and TRBJ2-1; tentatively, D is TRBD1 or TRBD2 (5 bases each). TRBV5-3 has ORF status, its function being uncertain. V lost 5 bases and J 8 bases, leaving 20 bases between the germline ends. CDR3 length: 15 amino acids. CDR3 sequence (DNA): TGTGCCAGAAGAACCCCGGGACGGTATAGGGATGAGCAGTTCTTC. This gives the protein CARRTPGRYRDEQFF.

The chain links TRBV10-1 to TRBJ2-7, with 8 bases that match TRBD2. The CDR3 sequence is 15 residues long. Unmatched junction bases numbered 5, after V lost 2 bases and J lost 2 bases. Germline V gene lookup returns CDR1 WNHNN and CDR2 SYGVQD (reference sequence). CDR3 sequence: CASSEASGGPYEQYF. Written as DNA, the CDR3 is TGCGCCAGCAGTGAGGCCAGCGGGGGTCCCTACGAGCAGTACTTC.

The J gene is TRBJ2-7, the V gene TRBV6-5; no firm D call. Per germline, CDR1 MNHEY and CDR2 SVGAGI. Trimming took off 7 bases at V and 2 bases at J, with 6 bases between the two ends. The CDR3 has 11 residues. The CDR3 loop reads CASIRTYEQYF. The DNA for the CDR3 is TGTGCCAGCATCAGAACCTACGAGCAGTACTTC.

The chain combines TRBV5-6 with TRBJ2-7, with 8 bases lining up with TRBD1. In germline, CDR1 is SGHDT, CDR2 YYEEEE. V was clipped by 2 bases and J by 1 base; unmatched bases: 5. The CDR3 loop spans 15 amino acids. Written as DNA, the CDR3 is TGTGCCAGCAGCTTATGGACAGGGCTTTCCTACGAGCAGTACTTC. This translates into CASSLWTGLSYEQYF. Combining the CDR3 with reference TRBV5-6 and TRBJ2-7 gives the whole variable domain DAGVTQSPTHLIKTRGQQVTLRCSPKSGHDTVSWYQQALGQGPQFIFQYYEEEERQRGNFPDRFSGHQFPNYSSELNVNALLLGDSALYLCASSLWTGLSYEQYFGPGTRLTVT.